A single sample gave rise to the 18 T cell receptor beta chains below, sequenced in a study of blood T cell repertoires in COVID-19. The method was immunoSEQ multiplex PCR; TCRdb's version includes in-frame clones alone and lacks a portion of them. The data show approximately 70,000 clones, over 60% seen once. The sample was peripheral blood. These receptors were obtained from a man aged 55 to 70 with COVID-19, enrolled during active disease.

V and J are TRBV14 and TRBJ2-5; D is possibly TRBD1 (5 bases). This CDR3 comprises 14 residues. Trimming stripped 0 bases from V and 9 bases from J, with 14 bases between. Germline values: CDR1 SGHDN, CDR2 FVKESK. The CDR3 reads CASSQDQALGAQYF. The CDR3 bases are TGTGCCAGCAGCCAAGATCAGGCGCTAGGGGCCCAGTACTTC.

This rearrangement joins TRBV10-1 to TRBJ2-5, with TRBD1 identical over 8 bases. This CDR3 has 14 residues. The ends lost 0 bases at V and 5 bases at J; junction bases unmatched: 2. The germline V gene has CDR1 WNHNN and CDR2 SYGVQD (reference sequence). The CDR3 protein is CASSESGQVETQYF. The CDR3 DNA reads TGCGCCAGCAGTGAGTCGGGACAGGTCGAGACCCAGTACTTC.

In its sample, this clone was seen once. The gene calls are TRBV5-6 and TRBJ2-3; D ambiguous. V gave up 4 bases and J gave up 1 base, with 16 bases separating them. Germline values: CDR1 SGHDT, CDR2 YYEEEE. CDR3 length: 16 amino acids. CDR3 loop: CASSTTLGARTDTQYF. The DNA for the CDR3 is TGTGCCAGCAGCACAACCTTAGGAGCGCGCACAGATACGCAGTATTTT.

This clone was recorded many times. This rearrangement joins TRBV2 to TRBJ1-6; TRBD1 aligns across 8 bases. Per the germline V gene, CDR1 is SNHLY and CDR2 is FYNNEI. The CDR3 spans 13 residues. After removal of 3 bases from V and 10 bases from J, the junction contained 2 bases not matched to a gene. The CDR3 region has the DNA TGTGCCAGCAGTGAGGACAGGGAATCACCCCTCCACTTT. Translation gives CASSEDRESPLHF. Together with reference TRBV2 and TRBJ1-6, the CDR3 gives the full variable domain: EPEVTQTPSHQVTQMGQEVILRCVPISNHLYFYWYRQILGQKVEFLVSFYNNEISEKSEIFDDQFSVERPDGSNFTLKIRSTKLEDSAMYFCASSEDRESPLHFGNGTRLTVT.

The chain carries TRBV18 and TRBJ1-5, with TRBD1 identical over 7 bases. This CDR3 has 14 residues. Looked up from germline, CDR1 is KGHSH and CDR2 is LQKENI. V shed 3 bases and J 4 bases; nucleotides not matched to a gene: 3. For the CDR3, the DNA is TGTGCCAGCTCACCGGGACAGCAGAATCAGCCCCAGCATTTT. It encodes CASSPGQQNQPQHF. The full variable domain, in which reference TRBV18 and TRBJ1-5 provide the parts outside the CDR3, is NAGVMQNPRHLVRRRGQEARLRCSPMKGHSHVYWYRQLPEEGLKFMVYLQKENIIDESGMPKERFSAEFPKEGPSILRIQQVVRGDSAAYFCASSPGQQNQPQHFGDGTRLSIL.

The CDR3 DNA follows: TGCGCCAGCAGGGTGGCCGAGACAGCAGATGAAAAACTGTTTTTT. Protein product: CASRVAETADEKLFF. The J gene is TRBJ1-4, the V gene TRBV4-1, with TRBD1 as a possible D gene (5 bases). The V end was cut by 6 bases, the J end by 6 bases, with 17 bases between. Germline-derived CDR1 and CDR2 are MGHRA and YSYEKL. This CDR3 is built from 15 residues.

This clone was detected many times. V usage is TRBV5-4 and J usage is TRBJ1-5; TRBD1 aligns across 11 bases. Germline loops: CDR1 SGHNT, CDR2 YYREEE (reference sequence). The CDR3 consists of 15 residues. V was pared by 4 bases and J by 7 bases, with 7 bases of the junction left unmatched. CDR3: CASSRDRGTGQPQHF. CDR3 sequence (DNA): TGTGCCAGCAGCCGGGACAGGGGGACGGGACAGCCCCAGCATTTT.

The chain is built from TRBV11-3 and TRBJ2-5; 10 bases match TRBD1. Germline values: CDR1 SGHNT, CDR2 YENEEA. The CDR3 sequence is 15 residues long. Losses at the gene ends were 1 base for V and 5 bases for J; bases not matched to a gene: 4. CDR3 residues: CASSLGTGGLETQYF. Written as DNA, the CDR3 is TGTGCCAGCAGCTTAGGGACAGGGGGTTTGGAGACCCAGTACTTC.

The chain has TRBV7-6 and TRBJ2-2; 9 bases map to TRBD1. CDR1 and CDR2 from the germline V gene are SGHVS and FNYEAQ. The CDR3 covers 16 residues. The trim removed 5 bases at V and 7 bases at J, leaving 11 bases unmatched. CDR3 nucleotides: TGTGCCAGCAGCCGACGACAGGGGGGGCTGAACGGGGAGCTGTTTTTT. This codes for CASSRRQGGLNGELFF.

This chain connects TRBV5-1 to TRBJ2-2, with TRBD2 as a possible D gene (6 bases). The CDR3 totals 16 residues. Germline-derived CDR1 and CDR2 are SGHRS and YFSETQ. V lost 0 bases to trimming and J lost 1 base, with 10 bases between them. This CDR3 reads CASSLAGLMNTGELFF. DNA of the CDR3: TGCGCCAGCAGCTTGGCTGGACTAATGAACACCGGGGAGCTGTTTTTT.

The rearrangement links TRBV18 to TRBJ2-2, with a possible D match to TRBD2 (6 bases). CDR1 is KGHSH and CDR2 is LQKENI in the germline V gene. This CDR3 comprises 18 residues. V shed 0 bases and J shed 2 bases, with 16 bases lying between them. The CDR3 reads CASSPPNIISGNTGELFF. In nucleotides, the CDR3 is TGTGCCAGCTCACCACCGAATATAATTAGCGGAAACACCGGGGAGCTGTTTTTT.

This clone appeared once. V and J are TRBV6-5 and TRBJ2-7, with a tentative D call TRBD1 (6 bases). The CDR3 loop spans 15 amino acids. Per the germline V gene, CDR1 is MNHEY and CDR2 is SVGAGI. Trimming pared 6 bases from V and 6 bases from J, leaving 21 bases between. CDR3: CASSRAGVVRGEQYF. The CDR3 DNA reads as TGTGCCAGCAGCCGTGCAGGGGTGGTAAGGGGCGAGCAGTACTTC.

The chain joins TRBV12-2 to TRBJ1-1. TRBV12-2 is flagged as a pseudogene. The CDR3 is 14 amino acids. The CDR3 sequence is CASRLLRENTEAFF. The CDR3 region has the DNA TGTGCAAGTCGCTTACTTCGGGAGAACACTGAAGCTTTCTTT.

The chain is built from TRBV27 and TRBJ1-6; TRBD1 aligns across 9 bases. CDR3 length: 15 residues. Trimming removed 7 bases from V and 7 bases from J; junction bases left unmatched: 8. The germline CDR1 and CDR2 sequences are MNHEY and SMNVEV (reference sequence). Here the CDR3 DNA reads TGTGCCAGCACTCATACAGGGGGCTGGAATTCACCCCTCCACTTT. Translation gives CASTHTGGWNSPLHF.

The chain is built from TRBV3-1 (or the pseudogene TRBV3-2) and TRBJ1-2, with D tentatively TRBD1 (6 bases). The ends were cut back, 4 bases at V and 2 bases at J, with 14 bases in the middle. The CDR3 has 15 amino acids. Germline-derived CDR1 and CDR2 are LGHDT and YNNKEL (reference sequence). The CDR3 nucleotides are TGTGCCAGCAGCCTGGGAGGGGGAGGGAACTATGGCTACACCTTC. Translation: CASSLGGGGNYGYTF.

This clone has only a few counts. V and J are TRBV5-1 and TRBJ1-2, with D tentatively TRBD1 (6 bases). V was pared by 5 bases and J by 2 bases, with 10 bases between. From germline, CDR1 is SGHRS and CDR2 YFSETQ. The CDR3 contains 13 residues. For the CDR3, the DNA is TGCGCCAGCAGACTCGACAGGAACTATGGCTACACCTTC. This encodes CASRLDRNYGYTF.

V usage is TRBV28 and J usage is TRBJ1-6; D gene ambiguous. The germline gives CDR1 MDHEN, CDR2 SYDVKM. Trimming took 7 bases from V and 7 from J, leaving 8 bases between them. This CDR3 is 12 amino acids long. The DNA of the CDR3 is TGTGCCAGCATTGGCGGCAATTCACCCCTCCACTTT. It specifies CASIGGNSPLHF.

J is TRBJ2-1 and V is TRBV3-1 (or the pseudogene TRBV3-2); a possible D gene is TRBD2 (5 bases). V shed 1 base and J shed 6 bases, with 7 bases lying between them. Germline-derived CDR1 and CDR2 are LGHDT and YNNKEL (reference sequence). The CDR3 consists of 13 residues. The CDR3 DNA follows: TGTGCCAGCAGCCAAGGAGGGATCAATGAGCAGTTCTTC. This encodes CASSQGGINEQFF.